These T cell receptor beta chains were read from a single sample in a study of blood T cell repertoires in COVID-19. Using immunoSEQ multiplex PCR, the repertoire was profiled, and TCRdb retains in-frame clones only, with some absent. The table lists 200,000 to 250,000 clones, roughly 80% of them singletons. Source material: peripheral blood. The receptors come from a woman of 80 years or more with active or convalescent COVID-19. Each CDR3 is given with its conserved first and last residue. The D gene is left open where the match is weak. The size field is filled for only some rows; it gives once, few, many or a size class.

V gene,J gene,D gene,clone size,CDR3 protein,CDR3 DNA
TRBV2,TRBJ1-1,-,few,CASTGGKGTEAFF,TGTGCCAGCACTGGGGGCAAGGGCACTGAAGCTTTCTTT
TRBV9,TRBJ2-1,TRBD1,-,CASSGDREPEGHEQFF,TGTGCCAGCAGCGGGGACAGGGAGCCCGAGGGCCATGAGCAGTTCTTC
TRBV25-1,TRBJ2-2,-,few,CASTPGSAGELFF,TGTGCCAGCACCCCGGGTTCGGCCGGGGAGCTGTTTTTT
TRBV18,TRBJ2-3,TRBD2,-,CASSPVAGGGTDTQYF,TGTGCCAGCTCACCTGTTGCGGGAGGAGGTACAGATACGCAGTATTTT
TRBV11-2,TRBJ2-7,TRBD1,-,CASSLGQGASYEQYF,TGTGCCAGCAGCTTAGGTCAGGGGGCCTCCTACGAGCAGTACTTC
TRBV7-8,TRBJ1-3,-,-,CASSSRASGNTIYF,TGTGCCAGCAGCTCCAGGGCTTCTGGAAACACCATATATTTT
TRBV7-8,TRBJ2-1,TRBD1,-,CASSSKQGRHNEQFF,TGTGCCAGCAGTTCCAAACAGGGGCGGCACAATGAGCAGTTCTTC
TRBV7-2,TRBJ2-3,-,-,CASSTARTSTDTQYF,TGTGCCAGCAGCACCGCGAGGACTAGCACAGATACGCAGTATTTT
TRBV7-2,TRBJ1-4,TRBD1,-,CASSLGQGGEKLFF,TGTGCCAGCAGCCTTGGACAGGGAGGTGAAAAACTGTTTTTT
TRBV9,TRBJ2-5,TRBD1,-,CASSVATGSLTGSAETQYF,TGTGCCAGCAGCGTAGCTACGGGTTCCCTGACAGGGAGCGCGGAGACCCAGTACTTC
TRBV6-5,TRBJ1-3,-,-,CASSQQGKDGNTIYF,TGTGCCAGCAGTCAGCAGGGGAAAGATGGAAACACCATATATTTT
TRBV30,TRBJ1-5,TRBD1,-,CAWSALGQGSQPQHF,TGTGCCTGGAGCGCCCTCGGACAGGGAAGTCAGCCCCAGCATTTT
TRBV29-1,TRBJ1-1,-,-,CSTNPGARGTEAFF,TGCAGCACTAACCCTGGGGCGCGGGGCACTGAAGCTTTCTTT
TRBV7-9,TRBJ2-1,TRBD2,-,CASSPGLAGRGEQFF,TGTGCCAGCAGCCCGGGACTAGCGGGAAGGGGTGAGCAGTTCTTC
TRBV10-3,TRBJ2-5,-,-,CAIRGAGAETQYF,TGTGCCATCAGGGGGGCTGGGGCGGAGACCCAGTACTTC
TRBV9,TRBJ2-1,TRBD1,-,CASSVGTGVGITEQFF,TGTGCCAGCAGCGTAGGGACAGGGGTCGGGATCACTGAGCAGTTCTTC
TRBV7-9,TRBJ1-5,-,-,CASSLAEAGDQPQHF,TGTGCCAGCAGCTTAGCGGAGGCAGGTGATCAGCCCCAGCATTTT
TRBV4-1,TRBJ1-6,-,-,CASSQDVAATSSYNSPLHF,TGCGCCAGCAGCCAAGATGTGGCAGCGACTAGCTCCTATAATTCACCCCTCCACTTT